This TCR beta chain was sequenced for a study of cytomegalovirus exposure and HLA in healthy donors. A multiplex PCR was run with 60 Vbeta primers and 13 Jbeta primers. Data came from immunoSEQ multiplex PCR; TCRdb stores just in-frame clones and leaves some out. In the table there are 200,000 to 250,000 clones, approximately 70% of which are singletons. With 3 bases clipped from V and 3 bases from J, the junction kept 6 bases outside the gene matches. CDR3 size: 15 residues. The germline V gene encodes CDR1 SGDLS and CDR2 YYNGEE. This rearrangement joins TRBV9 to TRBJ2-3; 8 bases map to TRBD2. This sequence originates from a man aged 40-50 years in good health and CMV-seropositive. The sequencing sample was made of PBMCs. CDR3 amino acids: CASSAGGGRTDTQYF. In DNA form, the CDR3 reads TGTGCCAGCAGCGCCGGGGGGGGCCGGACAGATACGCAGTATTTT.